This TCR beta chain was obtained from a study of blood T cell repertoires in COVID-19. About the study: Samples taken during acute and convalescent COVID-19 were collected in the United States, Italy and Spain. Sample material is recorded as cDNA or gDNA derived from T cells, B-cell-depleted T cells, or PBMCs.

Authors' processing steps: For nucleated cells, counts were estimated from reference gene primer amplification. The table came from immunoSEQ multiplex PCR; TCRdb's copy has only in-frame clones and leaves some out. The V and J calls and clone size are taken from that table; D and trimming were inferred from the DNA. Altogether fewer than 35,000 clones are present, 85% to 95% being singletons, with the ten largest covering about 13%. This TCR was sampled from a human donor in a cohort sampled during active COVID-19. Sequencing was performed on peripheral blood.

The CDR3 is CASSPPGLHSNQPQHF. For the CDR3, the DNA is TGTGCCAGCTCACCACCGGGGCTGCATAGCAATCAGCCCCAGCATTTT. The chain combines TRBV18 with TRBJ1-5, with D tentatively TRBD1 (5 bases). Germline assignment: CDR1 KGHSH and CDR2 LQKENI. The CDR3 is made up of 16 amino acids. Trimming left V 0 bases short and J 0 bases short, with 9 bases between.